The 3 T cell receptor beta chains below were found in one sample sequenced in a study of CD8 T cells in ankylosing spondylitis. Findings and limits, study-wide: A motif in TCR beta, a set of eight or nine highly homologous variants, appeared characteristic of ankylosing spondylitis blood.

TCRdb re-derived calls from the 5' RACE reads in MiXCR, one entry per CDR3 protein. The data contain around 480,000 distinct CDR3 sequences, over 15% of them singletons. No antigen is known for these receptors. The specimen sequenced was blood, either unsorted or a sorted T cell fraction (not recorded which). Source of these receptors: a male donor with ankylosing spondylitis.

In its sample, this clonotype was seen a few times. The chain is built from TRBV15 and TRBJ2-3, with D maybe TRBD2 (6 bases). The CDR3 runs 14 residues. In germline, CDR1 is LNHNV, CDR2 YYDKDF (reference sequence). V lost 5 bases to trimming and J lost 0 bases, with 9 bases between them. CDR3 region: CATSVSGSTDTQYF. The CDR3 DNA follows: TGTGCCACCAGCGTTAGCGGAAGCACAGATACGCAGTATTTT.

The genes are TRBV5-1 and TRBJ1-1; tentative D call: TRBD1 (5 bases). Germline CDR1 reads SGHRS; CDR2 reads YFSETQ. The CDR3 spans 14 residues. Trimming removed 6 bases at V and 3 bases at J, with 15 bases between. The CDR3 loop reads CASTLNGGDTEAFF. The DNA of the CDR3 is TGCGCCAGCACCCTTAATGGAGGGGACACTGAAGCTTTCTTT. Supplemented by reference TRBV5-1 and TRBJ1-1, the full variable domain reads KAGVTQTPRYLIKTRGQQVTLSCSPISGHRSVSWYQQTPGQGLQFLFEYFSETQRNKGNFPGRFSGRQFSNSRSEMNVSTLELGDSALYLCASTLNGGDTEAFFGQGTRLTVV.

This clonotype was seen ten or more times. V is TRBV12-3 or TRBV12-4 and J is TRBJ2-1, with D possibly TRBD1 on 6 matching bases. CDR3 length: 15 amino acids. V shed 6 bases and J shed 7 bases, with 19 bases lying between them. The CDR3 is CASSRRRPGVNEQFF. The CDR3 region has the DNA TGTGCCAGCAGCCGACGCCGGCCAGGGGTAAATGAGCAGTTCTTC.